This TCR beta chain was sequenced during a study of cytomegalovirus exposure and HLA in healthy donors. Findings and limits, study-wide: Among the most significant clusters, several appeared linked to common viral pathogens in a later analysis.

Germline-derived CDR1 and CDR2 are SGHNT and YYREEE (reference sequence). This CDR3 spans 15 amino acids. The J segment lost 1 base and the V segment lost 4 bases, leaving 6 bases of the junction unmatched. The PCR employed 60 Vbeta primers together with 13 Jbeta primers. Only in-frame clones appear in the TCRdb table, and some are missing; sequencing was by immunoSEQ multiplex PCR. The table records approximately 97,000 clones, 60% to 80% of them present only once. To note about this clone: Its antigen is not identified.

This clonotype originated in a male donor in good health and CMV-seropositive. This chain joins TRBV5-4 and TRBJ1-1; 8 bases map to TRBD1. Sequencing was carried out using PBMCs. The CDR3 DNA sequence: TGTGCCAGCAGCGACGGACAGGGAGGGAACACTGAAGCTTTCTTT. Amino acid sequence: CASSDGQGGNTEAFF.